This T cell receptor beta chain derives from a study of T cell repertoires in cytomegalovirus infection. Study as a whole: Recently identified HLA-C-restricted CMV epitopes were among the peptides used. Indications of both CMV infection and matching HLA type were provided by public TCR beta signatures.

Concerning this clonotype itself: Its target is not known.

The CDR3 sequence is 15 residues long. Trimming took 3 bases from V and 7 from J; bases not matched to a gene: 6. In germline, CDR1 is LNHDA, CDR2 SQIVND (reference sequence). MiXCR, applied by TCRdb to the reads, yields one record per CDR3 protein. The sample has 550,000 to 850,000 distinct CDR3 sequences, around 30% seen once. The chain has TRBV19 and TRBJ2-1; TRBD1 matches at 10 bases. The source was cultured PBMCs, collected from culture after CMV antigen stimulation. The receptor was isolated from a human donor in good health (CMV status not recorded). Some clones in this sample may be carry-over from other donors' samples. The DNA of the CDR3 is TGTGCCAGTAGTATGACAGGGGGCGCGAGTAATGAGCAGTTCTTC. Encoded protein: CASSMTGGASNEQFF.